The 28 T cell receptor beta chains reported below all come from one sample, sequenced in a study of OX40 agonist ivuxolimab in advanced cancers. The data were produced by immunoSEQ multiplex PCR, yet TCRdb's version contains in-frame clones alone and is incomplete. The sample records 12,000 to 15,000 clones, approximately 94% being singletons. This specimen was CD4+ or CD8+ T cells sorted from blood, taken in a trial of the OX40 agonist ivuxolimab. The receptors shown here come from an adult with an advanced solid tumor such as melanoma, head and neck, liver or kidney cancer.

The chain has TRBV18 and TRBJ2-7, with a possible D match to TRBD1 (6 bases). The V end lost 0 bases, the J end lost 6 bases, and 15 bases lay between the germline ends. There are 15 residues in the CDR3. CDR1 and CDR2 from the germline V gene are KGHSH and LQKENI. The CDR3 nucleotides are TGTGCCAGCTCACCACCAATAACAGGGCTTGGCGAGCAGTACTTC. Protein: CASSPPITGLGEQYF. The full variable domain, with the rest looked up from reference TRBV18 and TRBJ2-7, is NAGVMQNPRHLVRRRGQEARLRCSPMKGHSHVYWYRQLPEEGLKFMVYLQKENIIDESGMPKERFSAEFPKEGPSILRIQQVVRGDSAAYFCASSPPITGLGEQYFGPGTRLTVT.

The sample holds one count of this clone. CDR3 residues: CASSPRGVAYEQYF. The CDR3 DNA sequence: TGTGCCAGCAGCCCTCGCGGGGTAGCCTACGAGCAGTACTTC. The chain uses TRBV9 and TRBJ2-7; the D gene is possibly TRBD2 (6 bases). Germline CDR1 SGDLS, CDR2 YYNGEE. The CDR3 length is 14 residues. V lost 4 bases, J lost 2 bases, and 13 bases lay in between. The whole variable domain, filled in from reference TRBV9 and TRBJ2-7, reads DSGVTQTPKHLITATGQRVTLRCSPRSGDLSVYWYQQSLDQGLQFLIQYYNGEERAKGNILERFSAQQFPDLHSELNLSSLELGDSALYFCASSPRGVAYEQYFGPGTRLTVT.

The rearrangement links TRBV30 to TRBJ1-2; D is uncertain. This CDR3 contains 14 residues. V dropped 1 base and J dropped 4 bases, with 13 bases sitting between them. Germline V gene data show CDR1 as GTSNPN and CDR2 as SVGIG (reference sequence). The chain's CDR3 is CAWSGAGLIYGYTF. In DNA form, the CDR3 reads TGTGCCTGGAGTGGGGCGGGTTTAATCTATGGCTACACCTTC.

The gene calls are TRBV5-4 and TRBJ2-3; D not resolved. Germline V gene data show CDR1 as SGHNT and CDR2 as YYREEE (reference sequence). The length of the CDR3 is 15 residues. V was trimmed by 0 bases and J by 0 bases, leaving 8 bases between them. The CDR3: CASSLGLTSTDTQYF. The DNA of the CDR3 is TGTGCCAGCAGCTTGGGCCTGACTAGCACAGATACGCAGTATTTT.

This chain links TRBV14 with TRBJ1-2; 12 bases are a match to TRBD1. Germline CDR1 SGHDN, CDR2 FVKESK. J lost 7 bases, V lost 5 bases, and 8 bases had no gene match. The CDR3 runs to 15 residues. The CDR3 bases are TGTGCCAGCAGCATACCGGGACAGGGGGCTGGTGGCTACACCTTC. The encoded protein is CASSIPGQGAGGYTF.

As to this clone: As the CDR3 is not closed by the conserved phenylalanine or tryptophan, this likely results from a read error. It is unclear where the CDR3 begins or ends on the DNA, so no DNA is shown, and the CDR3 is as TCRdb lists it. V usage is TRBV7-7 and J usage is TRBJ2-7; no DNA check was done on the table's D call, TRBD1. CDR1 is SSHAT and CDR2 is FNYEAQ in the germline V gene (reference sequence). The CDR3 extends over 9 residues, inclusive of both ends. The CDR3 spells CASSSTGKI.

The chain has TRBV19 and TRBJ2-3, with a tentative D call TRBD2 (6 bases). The CDR3 consists of 17 residues. V lost 7 bases and J 0 bases, leaving 20 bases between the germline ends. CDR1 and CDR2 from the germline V gene are LNHDA and SQIVND (reference sequence). The CDR3 DNA reads TGTGCCAGTACCACCACCGGGGGTTTCCCTAGCACAGATACGCAGTATTTT. Its translation is CASTTTGGFPSTDTQYF. Filled out from reference TRBV19 and TRBJ2-3, the complete variable domain reads DGGITQSPKYLFRKEGQNVTLSCEQNLNHDAMYWYRQDPGQGLRLIYYSQIVNDFQKGDIAEGYSVSREKKESFPLTVTSAQKNPTAFYLCASTTTGGFPSTDTQYFGPGTRLTVL.

This clone was observed a single time. The rearrangement joins TRBV14 to TRBJ2-1; possible D gene TRBD2, 5 bases. V shed 4 bases and J shed 0 bases, with 10 bases lying between them. The CDR3 is made up of 15 amino acids. Germline CDR1 is SGHDN and CDR2 is FVKESK. CDR3 nucleotide sequence: TGTGCCAGCAGCCCCGGGGTATACTCCTACAATGAGCAGTTCTTC. This translates into CASSPGVYSYNEQFF.

The chain couples TRBV2 to TRBJ2-3; D possibly corresponds to TRBD2 (5 bases). CDR1 is SNHLY, CDR2 FYNNEI, per germline. The V end lost 8 bases, the J end lost 5 bases, and 14 bases lay between the germline ends. The CDR3 length is 13 residues. The CDR3 DNA is TGTGCCAGCGTCTTACTAGACCTAGATACGCAGTATTTT. This translates into CASVLLDLDTQYF. Looking up the rest from reference TRBV2 and TRBJ2-3 gives the full variable domain: EPEVTQTPSHQVTQMGQEVILRCVPISNHLYFYWYRQILGQKVEFLVSFYNNEISEKSEIFDDQFSVERPDGSNFTLKIRSTKLEDSAMYFCASVLLDLDTQYFGPGTRLTVL.

V gene TRBV6-5 combines with J gene TRBJ2-1, with 7 nucleotides matching TRBD1. The CDR3 totals 13 residues. In germline, CDR1 is MNHEY, CDR2 SVGAGI. Unmatched junction bases numbered 14, after V lost 6 bases and J lost 15 bases. The CDR3 bases are TGTGCCAGCAGATACCGGGACAGCCCTGTGGGGTTCTTC. This codes for CASRYRDSPVGFF.

This clone appeared a single time. The chain is built from TRBV12-1 and TRBJ1-5; the table gives TRBD1 as D, unverified against the DNA. TRBV12-1 constitutes a pseudogene. This CDR3 has 14 amino acids. The CDR3 sequence: CASSLGQCNQPQHF. CDR3 coding DNA: TGTGCCAGCAGCCTTGGACAGTGCAATCAGCCCCAGCATTTT.

This chain links TRBV5-4 with TRBJ1-4; no reliable D call. V was pared by 2 bases and J by 4 bases, with 3 bases between. This CDR3 comprises 12 residues. CDR1 is SGHNT and CDR2 is YYREEE in the germline V gene (reference sequence). The CDR3 sequence: CASSFNNEKLFF. DNA of the CDR3: TGTGCCAGCAGCTTTAATAATGAAAAACTGTTTTTT. Drawing the rest from reference TRBV5-4 and TRBJ1-4, the complete variable domain is ETGVTQSPTHLIKTRGQQVTLRCSSQSGHNTVSWYQQALGQGPQFIFQYYREEENGRGNFPPRFSGLQFPNYSSELNVNALELDDSALYLCASSFNNEKLFFGSGTQLSVL.

V usage is TRBV6-5 and J usage is TRBJ2-2; maybe TRBD2 (6 bases). The V end lost 4 bases, the J end lost 5 bases, and 11 bases lay between the germline ends. The CDR3 runs 14 residues. CDR1 is MNHEY, CDR2 SVGAGI, per germline. The CDR3 DNA is TGTGCCAGCAGTTCCCGACTAGTAACCGGGGAGCTGTTTTTT. Translating it yields CASSSRLVTGELFF.

The chain couples TRBV28 to TRBJ2-1; 11 nucleotides line up with TRBD2. The germline CDR1 and CDR2 sequences are MDHEN and SYDVKM. The V gene end was trimmed by 5 bases and the J gene end by 7 bases; junction bases not matched to a gene: 10. This CDR3 is built from 16 residues. CDR3 DNA sequence: TGTGCCAGCAGTCCTTTGACTAGCGGGGTATTAAATGAGCAGTTCTTC. It translates to CASSPLTSGVLNEQFF.

The chain links TRBV7-7 to TRBJ2-7; D is ambiguous. Trimming removed 3 bases from V and 3 bases from J, with 3 bases in between. The CDR3 has 11 residues. CDR1 is SSHAT, CDR2 FNYEAQ, per germline (reference sequence). CDR3 in DNA: TGTGCCAGCAGCTTTAGCTACGAGCAGTACTTC. Its translation: CASSFSYEQYF.

The chain employs TRBV19 and TRBJ2-1, with D uncertain. Germline CDR1 and CDR2: LNHDA and SQIVND (reference sequence). The CDR3 is made up of 13 amino acids. Trimming took off 3 bases at V and 3 bases at J, with 6 bases between the two ends. CDR3 sequence (DNA): TGTGCCAGTAGTATGGTCAGCTACAATGAGCAGTTCTTC. Protein: CASSMVSYNEQFF. Looking up the rest from reference TRBV19 and TRBJ2-1 gives the full variable domain: DGGITQSPKYLFRKEGQNVTLSCEQNLNHDAMYWYRQDPGQGLRLIYYSQIVNDFQKGDIAEGYSVSREKKESFPLTVTSAQKNPTAFYLCASSMVSYNEQFFGPGTRLTVL.

The chain combines TRBV7-3 with TRBJ2-5; D uncertain. The CDR3 runs 13 residues. V was pared by 1 base and J by 7 bases, with 10 bases between. Per the germline V gene, CDR1 is SGHTA and CDR2 is FQGTGA. This chain's CDR3 is CASSLIPEGTQYF. The DNA of the CDR3 is TGTGCCAGCAGCTTAATCCCAGAAGGGACCCAGTACTTC.

The sample holds one count of this clone. This sequence joins TRBV2 and TRBJ2-1, with 7 bases that match TRBD2. Looked up from germline, CDR1 is SNHLY and CDR2 is FYNNEI. The ends lost 6 bases at V and 3 bases at J; junction bases unmatched: 14. This CDR3 comprises 17 residues. CDR3 protein: CASRDAPYAGVYNEQFF. For the CDR3, the DNA is TGTGCCAGCAGAGATGCCCCCTACGCGGGAGTCTACAATGAGCAGTTCTTC.

J is TRBJ2-7 and V is TRBV27; TRBD1 agrees at 9 bases. The CDR3 extends over 12 amino acids. Germline V gives CDR1 MNHEY, CDR2 SMNVEV (reference sequence). V lost 6 bases and J lost 5; bases outside the gene matches: 2. CDR3 loop: CASRTGGNEQYF. DNA for the CDR3: TGTGCCAGCAGAACAGGGGGCAACGAGCAGTACTTC.

The V and J genes are TRBV11-2 and TRBJ2-1; D may be TRBD2 (5 bases). The CDR3 is 17 residues long. Per germline, CDR1 SGHAT and CDR2 FQNNGV. Trimming stripped 5 bases from V and 0 bases from J, with 17 bases between. In DNA, the CDR3 is TGTGCCAGCAGCGATGGCGGGTTAGGCAGCTCCTACAATGAGCAGTTCTTC. The encoded protein is CASSDGGLGSSYNEQFF.

In its sample, this clone was seen once. The V and J genes are TRBV9 and TRBJ2-7, with 7 bases identical to TRBD1. The ends lost 2 bases at V and 5 bases at J; junction bases unmatched: 10. CDR1 SGDLS and CDR2 YYNGEE come from the germline V gene. The CDR3 has 15 amino acids. The CDR3 sequence: CASSVGQMKSHEQYF. Here the CDR3 DNA reads TGTGCCAGCAGCGTGGGACAGATGAAGTCCCACGAGCAGTACTTC. Filled out from reference TRBV9 and TRBJ2-7, the complete variable domain reads DSGVTQTPKHLITATGQRVTLRCSPRSGDLSVYWYQQSLDQGLQFLIQYYNGEERAKGNILERFSAQQFPDLHSELNLSSLELGDSALYFCASSVGQMKSHEQYFGPGTRLTVT.

The chain recombines TRBV27 with TRBJ2-5, with D hard to call. The CDR3 loop spans 14 amino acids. CDR1 and CDR2 (germline): MNHEY, SMNVEV (reference sequence). Deletions cut 2 bases from V and 2 bases from J, with 9 bases between. In nucleotides, the CDR3 is TGTGCCAGCAGTTTACTGGCAGGACAAGAGACCCAGTACTTC. Encoded protein: CASSLLAGQETQYF.

The chain carries TRBV6-4 and TRBJ1-1; maybe TRBD1 (6 bases). This CDR3 comprises 15 residues. Trimming removed 6 bases from V and 1 base from J, with 15 bases in between. CDR1 is MRHNA and CDR2 is SNTAGT in the germline V gene. CDR3 bases: TGTGCCAGCAGCCCGAAGGGGGGGGCGAACACTGAAGCTTTCTTT. Amino acids: CASSPKGGANTEAFF.

The CDR3: CAISEPRTGIAIYF. CDR3 nucleotides: TGTGCCATCAGTGAGCCTAGGACAGGGATCGCCATATATTTT. The chain recombines TRBV10-3 with TRBJ1-3; 8 positions match TRBD1. V lost 2 bases, J lost 11 bases, and 8 bases stayed unmatched. Germline values: CDR1 ENHRY, CDR2 SYGVKD. The CDR3 consists of 14 residues.

V gene TRBV9 combines with J gene TRBJ2-7, with TRBD2 identical over 10 bases. The germline V gene has CDR1 SGDLS and CDR2 YYNGEE. V shed 2 bases and J 6 bases; nucleotides not matched to a gene: 8. The CDR3 sequence is 15 residues long. The CDR3 protein is CASSVGLAGVREQYF. For the CDR3, the DNA is TGTGCCAGCAGCGTGGGCCTAGCGGGAGTCCGCGAGCAGTACTTC.

This sequence joins TRBV25-1 and TRBJ2-7, with D unresolved. The germline V and J ends were trimmed by 4 bases and 4 bases, with 14 bases remaining between them. Per germline, CDR1 MGHDK and CDR2 SYGVNS. The CDR3 spans 14 residues. The CDR3 loop is CASSASSSWYEQYF. In DNA, the CDR3 is TGTGCCAGCAGTGCCTCGTCCTCGTGGTACGAGCAGTACTTC.

In this sample, this clone turned up a few times. The chain carries TRBV7-6 and TRBJ2-7; D not resolved. The CDR3 length is 11 residues. Trimming removed 0 bases at V and 6 bases at J, with 3 bases between. Per germline, CDR1 SGHVS and CDR2 FNYEAQ. The CDR3 here is CASSLAGEQYF. CDR3 nucleotides: TGTGCCAGCAGCTTAGCGGGCGAGCAGTACTTC.

This chain links TRBV6-5 with TRBJ2-1; TRBD1 aligns across 7 bases. Germline CDR1 is MNHEY and CDR2 is SVGAGI. Trimming at V came to 6 bases and at J to 4 bases, leaving 3 bases not matched to a gene. The CDR3 is 13 amino acids. CDR3 loop: CASRRGRYNEQFF. The CDR3 nucleotides read TGTGCCAGCAGGAGGGGGCGATACAATGAGCAGTTCTTC.